The clone carrying this T cell receptor (beta chain) was counted many times. Its antigen is not identified. This sample is drawn from a study of T cells in Graves' hyperthyroidism and ophthalmopathy. The wider study: Blood was drawn when the patient was first diagnosed and still untreated.

The study, taken as a whole, reports: Before onset, by a median of about six months, the model predicted ophthalmopathy.

V shed 2 bases and J shed 7 bases, with 9 bases lying between them. The CDR3 consists of 12 residues. CDR1 WNHNN and CDR2 SYGVQD come from the germline V gene (reference sequence). The study left out patients who had uncontrolled infection, other autoimmune disease, pregnancy or lactation. The authors took PBMCs from roughly 9.3 ml fresh peripheral blood. TCR beta CDR3 region amplification was performed from RNA transcripts. When the TCR CDR3 underwent first-round RT-PCR, the HTBI primer set was used. TCRdb reanalysed the multiplex PCR reads using MiXCR and keeps one entry per CDR3 protein. The sample has about 210,000 distinct CDR3 sequences, around 19% seen once.

The sequenced sample consisted of blood. The receptor was derived from a middle-aged man with Graves' hyperthyroidism. V and J are TRBV10-1 and TRBJ2-7; D not certain. The CDR3 sequence is CASSEPGLEQYF. The DNA for the CDR3 is TGCGCCAGCAGTGAGCCAGGTTTGGAGCAGTACTTC.